This T cell receptor (beta chain) was captured in a study of T-cell reconstitution after alpha-beta-depleted transplantation in children. Study-level points and caveats: Fresh T-cell production supplied most of the T-cell counts and diversity seen one year after transplant. Some patients' high day-60 TCRbeta diversity was attributed to recipient cells surviving conditioning. Reported findings indicate that, about two months after transplant, alpha-beta T cells came from several hundred expanded clones, which were derived from non-depleted graft cells.

This clonotype was counted many times. Its matching antigen is unknown. Germline-derived CDR1 and CDR2 are LGHNA and YSLEER. The CDR3 has 14 residues. Between the trimmed V and J ends, which lost 1 base and 6 bases, there was a span of 12 bases. The authors prepared the TCRbeta library with unique molecular identifiers. TCRdb itself ran the PCR reads through MiXCR, one entry per CDR3 protein. The sample carries under 300,000 distinct CDR3 sequences, roughly 10% recorded once. The chain is built from TRBV4-3 and TRBJ1-2; D gene unclear. The material was peripheral blood, obtained 180 days after TCRalphabeta/CD19-depleted stem cell transplant. This receptor was obtained from a male patient under 10 years old who had a stem cell transplant for chronic granulomatous disease, so the T cells may come from the graft donor. The CDR3 protein is CASSQARVADGYTF. The CDR3 DNA reads as TGCGCCAGCAGCCAAGCGAGAGTCGCCGATGGCTACACCTTC.